This T cell receptor beta chain was captured in a study of cytomegalovirus exposure and HLA in healthy donors. The study's findings and limits: Roughly uniform sequencing depth across donors was assumed, possibly incorrectly. Cytomegalovirus-associated status was assigned to about 160 TCR beta chains. Indistinguishable V segments such as TRBV6-2 and TRBV6-3 were excluded.

Primers: 60 Vbeta forward and 13 Jbeta reverse. Repertoires were generated with immunoSEQ multiplex PCR, while TCRdb's copy carries only in-frame clones and drops some. The repertoire includes more than 200,000 clones, over 80% of them detected once, and approximately 5.7% sits in the top ten. J lost 15 bases, V lost 3 bases, and 11 bases had no gene match. Germline V CDR1 and CDR2: SGHNT, YYREEE (reference sequence). The CDR3 runs 15 residues. As concerns this clone: Its antigen is currently unknown.

Material for sequencing was PBMCs. This chain connects TRBV5-4 to TRBJ2-1; 14 bases agree with TRBD2. The origin of this receptor is a middle-aged man in good health and CMV-seropositive. CDR3 sequence reads: CASSSAGLAGATPFF. The DNA of the CDR3 is TGTGCCAGCAGCTCAGCGGGACTAGCGGGGGCCACCCCGTTCTTC.